Listed below are T cell receptor beta chains from one sample, sequenced in a study of cytotoxic CD8 clonotypes in ibrutinib-treated CLL. Method: immunoSEQ multiplex PCR; TCRdb's copy keeps in-frame clones and lacks some. The table lists 150,000 or so clones, 80% to 90% of them singletons. This material consisted of PBMCs, taken after 24 months of ibrutinib treatment. These receptors came from a human donor with chronic lymphocytic leukemia. Each CDR3 is given with its conserved first and last residue. Fields, in order: D gene, V gene, J gene, clone size, CDR3 DNA, CDR3 protein. D genes are given only for firm matches. Expanded clones get a size class; other rows say once, few or many, or leave the size out.

.	TRBV27	TRBJ2-3	.	TGTGCCAGCAGCCCTTATCAGACAGATACGCAGTATTTT	CASSPYQTDTQYF
TRBD2	TRBV6-1	TRBJ2-3	.	TGTGCCAGCAGTGCGACTAGCGGGGGGGTGAGGAGCACAGATACGCAGTATTTT	CASSATSGGVRSTDTQYF
.	TRBV7-9	TRBJ2-7	.	TGTGCCAGCAGCTTAGCCAGGGGCGAGAGCTCCTACGAGCAGTACTTC	CASSLARGESSYEQYF
.	TRBV7-9	TRBJ1-5	once	TGTGCCAGCAGTGGTGGCGGGGTACGCAATCAGCCCCAGCATTTT	CASSGGGVRNQPQHF
TRBD2	TRBV29-1	TRBJ2-5	.	TGCAGCGTTCGGGACTACGAGACCCAGTACTTC	CSVRDYETQYF
TRBD2	TRBV6-5	TRBJ2-4	.	TGTGCCAGCAGTTACAGCGGGGGGCGGTCAAACATTCAGTACTTC	CASSYSGGRSNIQYF
.	TRBV30	TRBJ1-2	.	TGTGCCTGGAAAGGAGGGGATTATGGCTACACCTTC	CAWKGGDYGYTF
TRBD1	TRBV25-1	TRBJ2-5	.	TGTGCCAGCACCGGGACAGGGGCACAAGAGACCCAGTACTTC	CASTGTGAQETQYF
.	TRBV18	TRBJ2-3	.	TGTGCCAGCTCACCCCAGGAGGGAACAGATACGCAGTATTTT	CASSPQEGTDTQYF
.	TRBV6-1	TRBJ1-4	.	TGTGCCAGCGGGCCTTTGACTAATGAAAAACTGTTTTTT	CASGPLTNEKLFF
.	TRBV19	TRBJ1-1	many	TGTGCCAGTAGGCCCCGGAGCTCGGACACTGAAGCTTTCTTT	CASRPRSSDTEAFF
.	TRBV19	TRBJ2-5	once	TGTGCCAGTAGCCTCGGACCCGGGTCAGAGACCCAGTACTTC	CASSLGPGSETQYF
.	TRBV6-1	TRBJ2-3	.	TGTGCCAGCAAAAGGGACGCCGCCACAGATACGCAGTATTTT	CASKRDAATDTQYF
.	TRBV27	TRBJ1-2	.	TGTGCCAGCAGCCCCCCCCCTGGAGGCTACACCTTC	CASSPPPGGYTF
.	TRBV7-2	TRBJ2-3	.	TGTGCCAGCAGCTCCGGCAGAACGCAGTATTTT	CASSSGRTQYF
.	TRBV10-1	TRBJ1-1	.	TGCGCCAGGCGAGCTGAGACCTCGACCCGGAACACTGAAGCTTTCTTT	CARRAETSTRNTEAFF
.	TRBV28	TRBJ2-4	.	TGTGCCAGCAGTTTCGGGTCGGTGGCCAAAAACATTCAGTACTTC	CASSFGSVAKNIQYF
.	TRBV5-1	TRBJ1-4	.	TGCGCCAGCAGCTATGGACCAGCAACTAATGAAAAACTGTTTTTT	CASSYGPATNEKLFF
.	TRBV11-3	TRBJ2-3	.	TGTGCCAGCAGCTTAGGGTGGCGCAGCACAGATACGCAGTATTTT	CASSLGWRSTDTQYF
.	TRBV2	TRBJ1-1	.	TGTGCCAGCAGGGGAGCGGCCGGCGTCACTGAAGCTTTCTTT	CASRGAAGVTEAFF